The present T cell receptor beta chain was sequenced within a study of T cells in Graves' hyperthyroidism and ophthalmopathy. Study as a whole: Once the initial diagnosis was made, peripheral blood was obtained before any treatment.

When ophthalmopathy did not progress within 18 months, Graves' hyperthyroidism was considered stable. Overall study findings and caveats: Most clonotypes that expanded in the thyroid above 0.001 also showed up in blood.

Researchers amplified the TCR beta CDR3 regions from RNA transcripts. An initial round of RT-PCR targeting the TCR CDR3 relied on the HTBI primer set. MiXCR was run by TCRdb on the multiplex PCR reads, yielding one entry per CDR3 protein. The sample gives 700,000 or so distinct CDR3 sequences, 16% of which show up once; around 8% is in the top ten. About this clonotype: Antigen specificity is unknown.

This CDR3 is built from 15 residues. V was clipped by 3 bases and J by 7 bases, with 16 bases between them. CDR1 LNHDA and CDR2 SQIVND come from the germline V gene (reference sequence). The TCR comes from a man younger than 35 with Graves' hyperthyroidism. The rearrangement uses TRBV19 and TRBJ2-1; D possibly matches TRBD1 or TRBD2 (5 bases each). The sequencing input was blood. The CDR3 region has the DNA TGTGCCAGTAGTATCGCAGGGAGTAATATGAATGAGCAGTTCTTC. Protein product: CASSIAGSNMNEQFF.